These 16 T cell receptor beta chains were sequenced from one sample in a study of T-cell reconstitution after alpha-beta-depleted transplantation in children. TCRbeta library construction was performed incorporating unique molecular identifiers. TCRdb re-derived calls from the PCR reads in MiXCR, one entry per CDR3 protein. The sample has 300,000 to 350,000 distinct CDR3 sequences, around 15% seen once. Specimen: PBMCs, mostly from graft donor cells, collected 360 days after TCRalphabeta/CD19-depleted stem cell transplant. The receptors come from a male patient under 10 years old who had a stem cell transplant for acute lymphoblastic leukemia, so the T cells may come from the graft donor.

CDR3 in amino acids: CASSPTLQGAQETQYF. CDR3 coding DNA: TGTGCCAGCAGCCCCACCCTACAGGGGGCACAAGAGACCCAGTACTTC. The chain uses TRBV11-2 and TRBJ2-5; 9 bases are a match to TRBD1. Germline CDR1 and CDR2: SGHAT and FQNNGV. V was pared by 5 bases and J by 2 bases, with 9 bases of the junction left unmatched. This CDR3 has 16 amino acids.

V gene TRBV6-5 combines with J gene TRBJ2-3; 7 nucleotides agree with TRBD2. V dropped 2 bases and J dropped 3; count of bases not matched to a gene: 8. Germline V CDR1 and CDR2: MNHEY, SVGAGI. This CDR3 is 16 amino acids long. CDR3 nucleotides: TGTGCCAGCAGTTACCCGCCCGGCGGGAGTACAGATACGCAGTATTTT. It yields the protein CASSYPPGGSTDTQYF.

The chain recombines TRBV20-1 with TRBJ1-2; no definite D call. Trimming pared 8 bases from V and 4 bases from J, leaving 11 bases between. Germline V CDR1 and CDR2: DFQATT, SNEGSKA (reference sequence). The CDR3 is made up of 11 amino acids. The CDR3, as DNA: TGCAGTCATGGACCAACCTATGGCTACACCTTC. Translating gives CSHGPTYGYTF.

The CDR3 reads CASSQVLDNEQFF. In DNA form, the CDR3 reads TGTGCCAGCAGCCAAGTACTTGACAATGAGCAGTTCTTC. The chain joins TRBV14 to TRBJ2-1; no firm D call. Germline values: CDR1 SGHDN, CDR2 FVKESK. The V end lost 1 base, the J end lost 5 bases, and 6 bases lay between the germline ends. The CDR3 covers 13 residues.

The chain joins TRBV27 to TRBJ2-1; D is ambiguous. Between the trimmed V and J ends, which lost 7 bases and 0 bases, there was a span of 7 bases. The CDR3 totals 13 residues. Germline-derived CDR1 and CDR2 are MNHEY and SMNVEV (reference sequence). Here the CDR3 reads CASISGSYNEQFF. The CDR3 DNA sequence: TGTGCCAGCATATCGGGCTCCTACAATGAGCAGTTCTTC.

This chain connects TRBV20-1 to TRBJ2-1; 9 nucleotides agree with TRBD1. The CDR3 has 17 residues. Per germline, CDR1 DFQATT and CDR2 SNEGSKA (reference sequence). Trimming cost V 0 bases and J 0 bases; bases outside gene matches: 6. CDR3 in DNA: TGCAGTGCTAGAGATACAGGGGGCTCCAGCTCCTACAATGAGCAGTTCTTC. Amino acids: CSARDTGGSSSYNEQFF.

V usage is TRBV27 and J usage is TRBJ1-5; TRBD1 matches at 9 bases. Trimming at V came to 6 bases and at J to 2 bases, leaving 5 bases not matched to a gene. The germline V gene encodes CDR1 MNHEY and CDR2 SMNVEV (reference sequence). There are 15 residues in the CDR3. The CDR3: CASRFTGGGNQPQHF. The CDR3, as DNA: TGTGCCAGCAGGTTCACAGGGGGCGGCAATCAGCCCCAGCATTTT.

This clonotype has only a few counts. The chain carries TRBV7-8 and TRBJ1-2, with D maybe TRBD1 (6 bases). Deletions cut 5 bases from V and 4 bases from J, with 14 bases between. Germline V gene sequence: CDR1 SGHVS, CDR2 FQNEAQ. There are 14 residues in the CDR3. The CDR3 DNA is TGTGCCAGCAGCGGAGACAGGCCCTTCTATGGCTACACCTTC. Translated: CASSGDRPFYGYTF.

This clonotype occurred many times. The V and J genes are TRBV5-5 and TRBJ2-1; 7 bases match TRBD1. Germline V gene data show CDR1 as SGHKS and CDR2 as YYEKEE (reference sequence). The CDR3 has 18 residues. V dropped 0 bases and J dropped 8; count of bases not matched to a gene: 17. CDR3 in DNA: TGTGCCAGCAGCTTGGCCCACTTTCCGGGACAGACCTTAGATGAGCAGTTCTTC. This translates into CASSLAHFPGQTLDEQFF.

The chain has TRBV12-3 or TRBV12-4 and TRBJ2-3, with 8 bases fitting TRBD2. The ends lost 3 bases at V and 0 bases at J; junction bases unmatched: 17. CDR3 length equals 20 residues. This chain's CDR3 is CASSFRVSPFRGGSTDTQYF. Written as DNA, the CDR3 is TGTGCCAGCAGTTTTAGGGTGTCGCCGTTCCGCGGGGGGAGCACAGATACGCAGTATTTT.

In this sample, this clonotype turned up a few times. The CDR3 here is CSAIVDVAFF. Written as DNA, the CDR3 is TGCAGTGCTATAGTTGATGTGGCTTTCTTT. The chain carries TRBV20-1 and TRBJ1-1; no clear D. Germline V gene sequence: CDR1 DFQATT, CDR2 SNEGSKA (reference sequence). V lost 4 bases to trimming and J lost 11 bases, with 11 bases between them. The CDR3 covers 10 residues.

The chain combines TRBV7-2 with TRBJ2-1; 7 bases match TRBD1. V was clipped by 5 bases and J by 5 bases; unmatched bases: 12. Germline V gives CDR1 SGHTA, CDR2 FQGNSA. The CDR3 spans 16 residues. The CDR3 reads CASSPYGSGGHNEQFF. The CDR3, as DNA: TGTGCCAGCAGCCCCTACGGGTCAGGGGGACACAATGAGCAGTTCTTC.

In this sample, this clonotype turned up a few times. The gene calls are TRBV12-3 or TRBV12-4 and TRBJ2-5; 7 bases are a match to TRBD2. The CDR3 runs 13 residues. V dropped 3 bases and J dropped 12; count of bases not matched to a gene: 10. This CDR3 is CASSFGTTPNKYF. The CDR3, as DNA: TGTGCCAGCAGTTTCGGGACTACACCGAATAAGTACTTC.

J is TRBJ2-7 and V is TRBV12-3 or TRBV12-4; D call uncertain. Trimming removed 4 bases from V and 3 bases from J, with 16 bases in between. The CDR3 is 15 residues long. The CDR3 sequence is CASSSRVGNHYEQYF. In nucleotides, the CDR3 is TGTGCCAGCAGTTCTAGGGTGGGTAACCACTACGAGCAGTACTTC.

V gene TRBV4-1 combines with J gene TRBJ2-5; possible D gene TRBD1, 6 bases. V lost 4 bases, J lost 2 bases, and 14 bases lay in between. Germline V gene data show CDR1 as MGHRA and CDR2 as YSYEKL. The CDR3 extends over 15 amino acids. The CDR3 DNA is TGCGCCAGCAGCCTCTCCGGGACAACGCAAGAGACCCAGTACTTC. Translated: CASSLSGTTQETQYF.

This clonotype was counted a few times. The gene calls are TRBV6-5 and TRBJ2-5; the D is unclear. Trimming stripped 2 bases from V and 1 base from J, with 17 bases between. The CDR3 covers 17 residues. Germline loops: CDR1 MNHEY, CDR2 SVGAGI. The CDR3: CASSYLIQRPLQETQYF. The CDR3, as DNA: TGTGCCAGCAGTTACCTCATCCAGCGTCCTCTCCAAGAGACCCAGTACTTC.